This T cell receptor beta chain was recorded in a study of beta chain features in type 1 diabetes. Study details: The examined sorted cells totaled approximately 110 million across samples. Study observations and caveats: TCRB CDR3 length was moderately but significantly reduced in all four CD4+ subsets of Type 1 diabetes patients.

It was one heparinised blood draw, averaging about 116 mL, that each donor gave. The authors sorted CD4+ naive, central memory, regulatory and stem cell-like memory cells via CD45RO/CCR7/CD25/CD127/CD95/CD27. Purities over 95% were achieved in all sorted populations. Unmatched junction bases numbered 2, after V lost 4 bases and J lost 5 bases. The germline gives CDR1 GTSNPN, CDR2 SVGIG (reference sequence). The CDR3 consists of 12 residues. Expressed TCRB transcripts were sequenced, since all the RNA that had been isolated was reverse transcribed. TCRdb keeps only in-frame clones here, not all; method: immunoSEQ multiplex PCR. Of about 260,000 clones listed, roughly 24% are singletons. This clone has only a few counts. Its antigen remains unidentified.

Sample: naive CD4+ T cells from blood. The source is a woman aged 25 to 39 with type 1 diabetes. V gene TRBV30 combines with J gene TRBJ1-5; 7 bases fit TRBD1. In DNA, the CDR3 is TGTGCCTGGAACAGGGGCTATCAGCCCCAGCATTTT. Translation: CAWNRGYQPQHF. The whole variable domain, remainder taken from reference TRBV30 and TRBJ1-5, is SQTIHQWPATLVQPVGSPLSLECTVEGTSNPNLYWYRQAAGRGLQLLFYSVGIGQISSEVPQNLSASRPQDRQFILSSKKLLLSDSGFYLCAWNRGYQPQHFGDGTRLSIL.